This T cell receptor beta chain is drawn from a study of Ad26.COV2.S vaccination and SARS-CoV-2 variants. Study background: Once, or twice with 56 days between doses, Ad26.COV2.S was given intramuscularly.

The CDR3 loop spans 16 amino acids. The V gene's germline CDR1 is MNHEY and CDR2 SVGAGI. The V segment lost 4 bases and the J segment 6 bases; nucleotides outside the gene matches: 11. Treatment described: over 15 received Ad26.COV2.S at low or high dose, single or two shots; 5 received placebo; per-sample allocation not given. Samples were taken on day 63 after the first vaccine or placebo injection. Donation came from an adult in Boston who was aged 18-55 years. Of note for this clone: No antigen is known for it.

Sequenced by immunoSEQ multiplex PCR; TCRdb stores in-frame clones only, minus some. This table holds about 370,000 clones, approximately 91% found once. General study points: People who got the vaccine had more spike-specific TCR breadth than people who got placebo.

The rearrangement uses TRBV6-5 and TRBJ2-2, with TRBD2 identical over 7 bases. This TCR derives from a person between 18 and 65 years old who received the Ad26.COV2.S COVID-19 vaccine or a placebo. The sample in question was peripheral blood, obtained in a trial of Ad26.COV2.S vaccine versus placebo. The CDR3 region has the DNA TGTGCCAGCAGTTTCTGGGGGGGTAGGGACCCCGGGGAGCTGTTTTTT. Translated: CASSFWGGRDPGELFF.